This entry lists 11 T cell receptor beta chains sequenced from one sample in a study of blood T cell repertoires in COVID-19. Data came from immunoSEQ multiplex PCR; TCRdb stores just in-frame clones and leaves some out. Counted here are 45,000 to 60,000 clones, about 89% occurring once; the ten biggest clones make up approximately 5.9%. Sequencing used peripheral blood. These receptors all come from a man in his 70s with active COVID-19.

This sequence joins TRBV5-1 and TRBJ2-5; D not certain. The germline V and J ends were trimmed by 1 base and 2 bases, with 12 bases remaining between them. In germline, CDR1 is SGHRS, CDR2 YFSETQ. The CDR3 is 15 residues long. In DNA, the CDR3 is TGCGCCAGCAGCTTGTTAGCAGATTCTCAAGAGACCCAGTACTTC. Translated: CASSLLADSQETQYF.

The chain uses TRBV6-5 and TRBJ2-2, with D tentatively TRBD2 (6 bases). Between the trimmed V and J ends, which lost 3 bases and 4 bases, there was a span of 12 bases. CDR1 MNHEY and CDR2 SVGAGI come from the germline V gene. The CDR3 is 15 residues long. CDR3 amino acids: CASSYPGLPTGELFF. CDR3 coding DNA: TGTGCCAGCAGTTATCCGGGACTCCCCACCGGGGAGCTGTTTTTT.

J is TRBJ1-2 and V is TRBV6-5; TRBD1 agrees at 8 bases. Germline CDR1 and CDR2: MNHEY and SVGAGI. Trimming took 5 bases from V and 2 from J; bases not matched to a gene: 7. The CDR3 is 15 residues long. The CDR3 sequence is CASSPDRQGNYGYTF. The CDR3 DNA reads TGTGCCAGCAGTCCCGACCGACAGGGGAACTATGGCTACACCTTC.

The CDR3 loop reads CASSLDSGKVAGYTF. CDR3 DNA sequence: TGTGCCAGCAGCTTAGACAGCGGTAAGGTAGCTGGCTACACCTTC. The J gene is TRBJ1-2, the V gene TRBV7-9; unclear D gene. The CDR3 loop spans 15 amino acids. Trimming shortened V by 1 base and J by 7 bases, and 16 bases separated the two germline ends. Per germline, CDR1 SEHNR and CDR2 FQNEAQ (reference sequence).

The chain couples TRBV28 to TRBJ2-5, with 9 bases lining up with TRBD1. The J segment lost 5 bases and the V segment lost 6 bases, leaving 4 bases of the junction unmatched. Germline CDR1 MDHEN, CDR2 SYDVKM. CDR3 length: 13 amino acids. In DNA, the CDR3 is TGTGCCAGCAGCCTGGGGACAGGGGAGACCCAGTACTTC. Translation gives CASSLGTGETQYF.

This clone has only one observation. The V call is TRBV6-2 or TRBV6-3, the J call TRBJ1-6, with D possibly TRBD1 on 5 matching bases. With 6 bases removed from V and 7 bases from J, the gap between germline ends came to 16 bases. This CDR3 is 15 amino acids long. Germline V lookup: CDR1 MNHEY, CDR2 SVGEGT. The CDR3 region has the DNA TGTGCCAGCAGCGCTTTGGGAGGGGAGAATTCACCCCTCCACTTT. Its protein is CASSALGGENSPLHF.

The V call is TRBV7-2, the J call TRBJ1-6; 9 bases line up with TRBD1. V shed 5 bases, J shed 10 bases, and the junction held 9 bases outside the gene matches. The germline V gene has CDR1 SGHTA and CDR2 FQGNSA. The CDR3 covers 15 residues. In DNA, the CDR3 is TGTGCCAGCAGCACGGGACAGGGATTGAGCTCACCCCTCCACTTT. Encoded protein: CASSTGQGLSSPLHF.

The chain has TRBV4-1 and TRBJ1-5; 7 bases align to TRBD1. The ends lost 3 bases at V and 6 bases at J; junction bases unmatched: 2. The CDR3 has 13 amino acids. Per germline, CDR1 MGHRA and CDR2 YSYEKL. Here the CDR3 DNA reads TGCGCCAGCAGCCAGAGACAGGGTCAGCCCCAGCATTTT. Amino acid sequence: CASSQRQGQPQHF.

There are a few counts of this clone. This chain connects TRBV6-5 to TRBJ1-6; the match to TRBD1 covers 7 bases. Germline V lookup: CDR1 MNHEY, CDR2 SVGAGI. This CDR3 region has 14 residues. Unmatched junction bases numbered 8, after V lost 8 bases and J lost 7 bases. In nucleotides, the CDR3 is TGTGCCAGCGGATTTTTACAGGGGAATTCACCCCTCCACTTT. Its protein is CASGFLQGNSPLHF.

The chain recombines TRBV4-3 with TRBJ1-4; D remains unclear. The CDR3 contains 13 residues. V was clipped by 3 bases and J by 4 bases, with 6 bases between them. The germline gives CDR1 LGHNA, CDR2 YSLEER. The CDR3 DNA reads TGCGCCAGCAGCCAGGAGCATAATGAAAAACTGTTTTTT. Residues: CASSQEHNEKLFF.

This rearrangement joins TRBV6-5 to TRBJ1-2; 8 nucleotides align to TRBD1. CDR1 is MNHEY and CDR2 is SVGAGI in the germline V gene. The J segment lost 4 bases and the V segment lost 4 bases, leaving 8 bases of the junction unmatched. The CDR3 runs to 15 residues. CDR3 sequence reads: CASSWSGTGIYGYTF. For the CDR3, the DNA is TGTGCCAGCAGTTGGTCCGGGACAGGCATCTATGGCTACACCTTC.